Presented here are 12 T cell receptor beta chains from one specimen sequenced in a study of T cell responses to AZD1222 COVID-19 vaccine (dated by TCRdb to the early 2020s). This sample's time point label indicates: baseline before first vaccination. Library generation was performed with the immunoSEQ multiplex PCR assay. In TCRdb, the immuneACCESS table is reduced to in-frame sequences with V and J assigned. These tables do not hold every clone; where another copy was compared, an unresolved V gene accounts for under half, and the others remain unexplained. This sample has about 110,000 clones in its table, and around 90% of those were observed once. The biggest ten clones account for 4% to 5.5% of the sample. The starting material was peripheral blood, obtained on day 0 of AZD1222 vaccination. All receptors derive from an adult in good health.

J is TRBJ1-1 and V is TRBV15; 8 bases map to TRBD1. CDR3 size: 13 residues. The germline V gene encodes CDR1 LNHNV and CDR2 YYDKDF (reference sequence). The J segment lost 5 bases and the V segment lost 3 bases, leaving 2 bases of the junction unmatched. For the CDR3, the DNA is TGTGCCACCAGCAGGGACAGGGTGACTGAAGCTTTCTTT. It codes for CATSRDRVTEAFF.

The J gene is TRBJ1-2, the V gene TRBV19; tentatively, D is TRBD1 (6 bases). Trimming stripped 10 bases from V and 1 base from J, with 22 bases between. CDR3 length equals 16 residues. Germline V gene sequence: CDR1 LNHDA, CDR2 SQIVND (reference sequence). The CDR3: CATTSGGTSVNYGYTF. The CDR3 DNA reads as TGTGCCACTACCTCCGGGGGGACAAGTGTTAACTATGGCTACACCTTC.

This chain links TRBV6-1 with TRBJ1-3; no clear D. The CDR3 runs 12 residues. Germline loops: CDR1 MNHNS, CDR2 SASEGT. Trimming stripped 5 bases from V and 7 bases from J, with 9 bases between. CDR3 bases: TGTGCCAGCAGTAGCGACCGGAACACCATATATTTT. Translated: CASSSDRNTIYF.

The CDR3 DNA is TGCGCCAGCAGCCAAGATCGTGGGACTGAAGCTTTCTTT. Residues: CASSQDRGTEAFF. This chain uses TRBV4-3 with TRBJ1-1; D is unclear. There are 13 residues in the CDR3. Looked up from germline, CDR1 is LGHNA and CDR2 is YSLEER. V was cut by 0 bases and J by 5 bases, with 7 bases left in between.

This chain connects TRBV9 to TRBJ1-6; 10 bases agree with TRBD1. From germline, CDR1 is SGDLS and CDR2 YYNGEE. The CDR3 extends over 19 amino acids. V lost 3 bases and J lost 8; bases outside the gene matches: 17. CDR3 residues: CASSAEGSGTGEADSPLHF. CDR3 nucleotides: TGTGCCAGCAGCGCGGAGGGATCCGGGACAGGGGAGGCCGATTCACCCCTCCACTTT.

The J gene is TRBJ1-4, the V gene TRBV10-3; no reliable D call. V lost 4 bases to trimming and J lost 6 bases, with 12 bases between them. The CDR3 runs 14 residues. Germline assignment: CDR1 ENHRY and CDR2 SYGVKD. CDR3 sequence: CAISGSESHEKLFF. The CDR3 coding sequence is TGTGCCATCAGTGGATCGGAATCACATGAAAAACTGTTTTTT.

The chain recombines TRBV19 with TRBJ1-1; no definite D call. The CDR3 is made up of 14 amino acids. CDR1 LNHDA and CDR2 SQIVND come from the germline V gene (reference sequence). V was pared by 0 bases and J by 0 bases, with 5 bases between. The CDR3 sequence: CASSIDRVNTEAFF. The CDR3, as DNA: TGTGCCAGTAGTATAGATCGGGTGAACACTGAAGCTTTCTTT.

This clone was recorded a few times. The rearrangement links TRBV7-9 to TRBJ1-4; 8 bases agree with TRBD1. Losses at the gene ends were 1 base for V and 4 bases for J; bases not matched to a gene: 5. The CDR3 has 16 amino acids. Germline V gene data show CDR1 as SEHNR and CDR2 as FQNEAQ (reference sequence). The CDR3 region has the DNA TGTGCCAGCAGCTTAGGCGACAGGGGCCATAATGAAAAACTGTTTTTT. This gives the protein CASSLGDRGHNEKLFF.

CDR3 protein: CASSSRGGRETQYF. CDR3 nucleotides: TGTGCCAGCAGCTCTCGGGGGGGCCGGGAGACCCAGTACTTC. The chain is built from TRBV11-3 and TRBJ2-5; 8 nucleotides match TRBD2. Trimming removed 4 bases from V and 5 bases from J; junction bases left unmatched: 6. CDR1 and CDR2 (germline): SGHNT, YENEEA. The CDR3 extends over 14 amino acids.

The J gene is TRBJ1-1, the V gene TRBV18; 8 bases fit TRBD1. CDR1 is KGHSH and CDR2 is LQKENI in the germline V gene. The CDR3 contains 19 residues. V trimming: 3 bases; J trimming: 0 bases; junction bases outside the gene matches: 15. The CDR3 nucleotides read TGTGCCAGCTCACCGAATGGACAGGGTGGCAAAGGGGTGAACACTGAAGCTTTCTTT. Amino acids: CASSPNGQGGKGVNTEAFF. The whole variable domain, filled in from reference TRBV18 and TRBJ1-1, reads NAGVMQNPRHLVRRRGQEARLRCSPMKGHSHVYWYRQLPEEGLKFMVYLQKENIIDESGMPKERFSAEFPKEGPSILRIQQVVRGDSAAYFCASSPNGQGGKGVNTEAFFGQGTRLTVV.

The chain has TRBV29-1 and TRBJ1-2, with D perhaps TRBD1 (5 bases). CDR1 SQVTM and CDR2 ANQGSEA come from the germline V gene. CDR3 size: 13 residues. Between the trimmed V and J ends, which lost 3 bases and 7 bases, there was a span of 15 bases. For the CDR3, the DNA is TGCAGCGTTGATCGAGGGGCTCTCTCTGGCTACACCTTC. This translates into CSVDRGALSGYTF.

V and J are TRBV3-1 (or the pseudogene TRBV3-2) and TRBJ1-1, with 7 bases fitting TRBD1. The CDR3 totals 15 residues. The junction had 9 bases not matched to a gene; V was cut back by 2 bases and J by 6 bases. CDR1 and CDR2 (germline): LGHDT, YNNKEL (reference sequence). CDR3 amino acids: CASSQNVGQGAEAFF. The CDR3 DNA follows: TGTGCCAGCAGCCAAAATGTAGGGCAGGGGGCTGAAGCTTTCTTT.